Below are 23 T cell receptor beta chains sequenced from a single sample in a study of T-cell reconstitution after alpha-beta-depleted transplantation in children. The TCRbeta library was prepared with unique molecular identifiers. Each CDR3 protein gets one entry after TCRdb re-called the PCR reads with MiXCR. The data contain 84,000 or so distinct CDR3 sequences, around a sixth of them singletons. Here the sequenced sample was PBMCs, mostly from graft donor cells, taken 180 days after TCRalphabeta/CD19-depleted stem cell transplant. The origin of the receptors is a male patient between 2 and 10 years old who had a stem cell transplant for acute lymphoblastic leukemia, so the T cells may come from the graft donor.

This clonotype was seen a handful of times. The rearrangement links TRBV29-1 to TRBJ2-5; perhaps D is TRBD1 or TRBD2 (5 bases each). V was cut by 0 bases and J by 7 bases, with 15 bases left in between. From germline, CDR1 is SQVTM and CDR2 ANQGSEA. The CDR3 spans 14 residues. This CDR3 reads CSVEDWGPRRTQYF. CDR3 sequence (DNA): TGCAGCGTTGAAGATTGGGGACCCCGGCGGACCCAGTACTTC. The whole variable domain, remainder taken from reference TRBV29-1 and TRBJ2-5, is SAVISQKPSRDICQRGTSLTIQCQVDSQVTMMFWYRQQPGQSLTLIATANQGSEATYESGFVIDKFPISRPNLTFSTLTVSNMSPEDSSIYLCSVEDWGPRRTQYFGPGTRLLVL.

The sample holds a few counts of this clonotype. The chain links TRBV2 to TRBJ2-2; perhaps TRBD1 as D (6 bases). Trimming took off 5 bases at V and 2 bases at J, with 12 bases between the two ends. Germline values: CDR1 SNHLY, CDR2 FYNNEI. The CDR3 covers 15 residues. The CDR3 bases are TGTGCCAGCAGTCCCTGGACAGTAAACACCGGGGAGCTGTTTTTT. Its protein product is CASSPWTVNTGELFF.

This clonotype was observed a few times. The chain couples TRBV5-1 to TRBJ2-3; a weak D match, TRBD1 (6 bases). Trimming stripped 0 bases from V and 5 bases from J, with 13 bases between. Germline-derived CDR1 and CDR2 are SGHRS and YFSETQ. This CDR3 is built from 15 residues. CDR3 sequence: CASSLALGAVDTQYF. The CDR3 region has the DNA TGCGCCAGCAGCTTGGCCTTGGGGGCAGTAGATACGCAGTATTTT.

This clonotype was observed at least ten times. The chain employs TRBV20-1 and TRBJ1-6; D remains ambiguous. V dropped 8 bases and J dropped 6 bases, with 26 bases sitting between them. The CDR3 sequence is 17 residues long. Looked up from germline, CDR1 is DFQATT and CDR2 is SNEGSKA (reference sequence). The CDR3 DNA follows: TGCAGTCCCGCTGGGGAGGCAGAAACCAAATTTAATTCACCCCTCCACTTT. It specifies CSPAGEAETKFNSPLHF.

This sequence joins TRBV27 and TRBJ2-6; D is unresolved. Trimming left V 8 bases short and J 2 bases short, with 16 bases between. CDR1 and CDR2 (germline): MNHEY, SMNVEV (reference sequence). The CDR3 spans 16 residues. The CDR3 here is CASYFSVPPGANVLTF. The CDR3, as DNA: TGTGCCAGCTATTTCAGTGTTCCCCCTGGGGCCAACGTCCTGACTTTC.

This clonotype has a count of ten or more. The CDR3 loop reads CASSEPKGAEGSYNEQFF. The CDR3 nucleotides read TGCGCCAGCAGTGAGCCGAAGGGGGCGGAAGGCTCCTACAATGAGCAGTTCTTC. The chain links TRBV10-1 to TRBJ2-1; TRBD1 matches 7 bases. After removal of 2 bases from V and 0 bases from J, the junction contained 10 bases not matched to a gene. The germline V gene encodes CDR1 WNHNN and CDR2 SYGVQD (reference sequence). The CDR3 is 18 residues long.

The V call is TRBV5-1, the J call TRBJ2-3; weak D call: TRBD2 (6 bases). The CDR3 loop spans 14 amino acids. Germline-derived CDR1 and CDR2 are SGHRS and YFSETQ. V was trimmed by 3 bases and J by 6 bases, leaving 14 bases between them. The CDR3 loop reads CASSSPTSSDTQYF. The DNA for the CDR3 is TGCGCCAGCAGCTCCCCTACTAGCAGCGATACGCAGTATTTT.

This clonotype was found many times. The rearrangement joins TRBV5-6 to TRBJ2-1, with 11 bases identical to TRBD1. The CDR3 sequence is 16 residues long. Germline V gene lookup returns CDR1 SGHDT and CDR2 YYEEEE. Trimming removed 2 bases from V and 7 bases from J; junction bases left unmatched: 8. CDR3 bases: TGTGCCAGCAGCTTAAATAGCGGGACAGGGGGGAATGAGCAGTTCTTC. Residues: CASSLNSGTGGNEQFF.

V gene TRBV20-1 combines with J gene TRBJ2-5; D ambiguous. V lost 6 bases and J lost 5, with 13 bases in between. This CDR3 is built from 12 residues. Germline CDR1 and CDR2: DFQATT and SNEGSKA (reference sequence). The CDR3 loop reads CSAPSSAETQYF. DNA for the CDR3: TGCAGTGCCCCCTCGAGCGCGGAGACCCAGTACTTC.

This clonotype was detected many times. The CDR3 DNA reads TGCAGCGTTGAAGATTACCCCCATAGCGGGGGCTCTCTGAGGGTGCAGTATTTT. Its translation is CSVEDYPHSGGSLRVQYF. This chain links TRBV29-1 with TRBJ2-3, with 9 bases aligning to TRBD2. Germline V gene lookup returns CDR1 SQVTM and CDR2 ANQGSEA. V lost 0 bases, J lost 11 bases, and 21 bases stayed unmatched. The CDR3 totals 18 residues.

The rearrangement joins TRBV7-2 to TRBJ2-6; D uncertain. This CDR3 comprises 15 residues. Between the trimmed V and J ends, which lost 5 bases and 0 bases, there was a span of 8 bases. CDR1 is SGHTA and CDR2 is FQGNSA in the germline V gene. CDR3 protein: CASSPTSSGANVLTF. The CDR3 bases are TGTGCCAGCAGCCCGACTTCCTCTGGGGCCAACGTCCTGACTTTC. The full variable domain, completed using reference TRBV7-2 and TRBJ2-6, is GAGVSQSPSNKVTEKGKDVELRCDPISGHTALYWYRQSLGQGLEFLIYFQGNSAPDKSGLPSDRFSAERTGGSVSTLTIQRTQQEDSAVYLCASSPTSSGANVLTFGAGSRLTVL.

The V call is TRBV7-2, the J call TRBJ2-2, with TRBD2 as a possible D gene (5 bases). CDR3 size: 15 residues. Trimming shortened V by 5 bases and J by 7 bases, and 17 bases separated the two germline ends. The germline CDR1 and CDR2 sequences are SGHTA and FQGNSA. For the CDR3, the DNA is TGTGCCAGCAGCCCATCGACTACGAATATCGGGGAGCTGTTTTTT. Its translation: CASSPSTTNIGELFF. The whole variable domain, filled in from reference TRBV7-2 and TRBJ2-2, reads GAGVSQSPSNKVTEKGKDVELRCDPISGHTALYWYRQSLGQGLEFLIYFQGNSAPDKSGLPSDRFSAERTGGSVSTLTIQRTQQEDSAVYLCASSPSTTNIGELFFGEGSRLTVL.

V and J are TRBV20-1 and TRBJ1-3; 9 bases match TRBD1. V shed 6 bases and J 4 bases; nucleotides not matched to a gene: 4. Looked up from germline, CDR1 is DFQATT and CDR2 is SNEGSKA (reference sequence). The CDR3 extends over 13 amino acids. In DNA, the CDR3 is TGCAGTGCCGCTGGACAGGGGGGAAACACCATATATTTT. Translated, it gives CSAAGQGGNTIYF.

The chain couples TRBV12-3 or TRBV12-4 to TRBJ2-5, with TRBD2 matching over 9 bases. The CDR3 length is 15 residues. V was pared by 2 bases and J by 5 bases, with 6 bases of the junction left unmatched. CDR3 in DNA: TGTGCCAGCAGTTTACCTAGCGGGGCCCGGGAGACCCAGTACTTC. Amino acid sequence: CASSLPSGARETQYF.

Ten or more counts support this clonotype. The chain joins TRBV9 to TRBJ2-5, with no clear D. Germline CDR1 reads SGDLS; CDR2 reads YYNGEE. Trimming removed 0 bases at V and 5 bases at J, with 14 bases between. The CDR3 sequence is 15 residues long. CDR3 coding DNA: TGTGCCAGCAGCGTAGCTAGTACCTCGCGGGAGACCCAGTACTTC. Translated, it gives CASSVASTSRETQYF. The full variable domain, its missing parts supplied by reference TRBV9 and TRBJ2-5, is DSGVTQTPKHLITATGQRVTLRCSPRSGDLSVYWYQQSLDQGLQFLIQYYNGEERAKGNILERFSAQQFPDLHSELNLSSLELGDSALYFCASSVASTSRETQYFGPGTRLLVL.

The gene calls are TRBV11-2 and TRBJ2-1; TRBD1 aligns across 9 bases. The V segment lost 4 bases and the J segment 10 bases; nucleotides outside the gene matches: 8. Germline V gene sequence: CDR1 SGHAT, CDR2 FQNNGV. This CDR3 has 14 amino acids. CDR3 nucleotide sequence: TGTGCCAGCAGCTGGACCGGGACAGGGAAGGAGCAGTTCTTC. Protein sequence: CASSWTGTGKEQFF.

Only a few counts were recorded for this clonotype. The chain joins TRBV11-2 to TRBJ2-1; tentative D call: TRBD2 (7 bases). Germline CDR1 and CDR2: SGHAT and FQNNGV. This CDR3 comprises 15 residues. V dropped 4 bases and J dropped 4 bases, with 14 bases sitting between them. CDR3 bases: TGTGCCAGCAGCTCTACTCGGGGGGCATACAATGAGCAGTTCTTC. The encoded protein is CASSSTRGAYNEQFF.

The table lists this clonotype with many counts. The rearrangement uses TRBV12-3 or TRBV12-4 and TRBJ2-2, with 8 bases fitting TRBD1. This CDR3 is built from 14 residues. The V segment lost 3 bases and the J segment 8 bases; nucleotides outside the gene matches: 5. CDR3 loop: CASSFGQGSGELFF. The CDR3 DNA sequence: TGTGCCAGCAGTTTCGGACAGGGATCAGGGGAGCTGTTTTTT.

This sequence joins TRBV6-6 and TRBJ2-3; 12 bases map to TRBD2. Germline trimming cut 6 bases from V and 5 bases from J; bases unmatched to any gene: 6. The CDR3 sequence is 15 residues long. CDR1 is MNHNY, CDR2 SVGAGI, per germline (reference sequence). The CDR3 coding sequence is TGTGCCAGCAGGTCACTAGCGGGGGGAATAGATACGCAGTATTTT. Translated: CASRSLAGGIDTQYF.

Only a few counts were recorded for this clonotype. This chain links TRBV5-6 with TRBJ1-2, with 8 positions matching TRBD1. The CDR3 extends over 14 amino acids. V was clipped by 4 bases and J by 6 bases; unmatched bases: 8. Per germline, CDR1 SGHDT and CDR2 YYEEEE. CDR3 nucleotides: TGTGCCAGCAGCGTGGACAGGGTCGGCGATGGCTACACCTTC. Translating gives CASSVDRVGDGYTF.

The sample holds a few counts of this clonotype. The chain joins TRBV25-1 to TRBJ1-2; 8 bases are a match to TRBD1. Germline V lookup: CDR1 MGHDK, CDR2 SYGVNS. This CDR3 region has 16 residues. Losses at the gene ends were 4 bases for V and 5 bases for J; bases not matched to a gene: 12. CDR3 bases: TGTGCCAGCAGTGTATCCGGGACAGGACGGTGGTATGGCTACACCTTC. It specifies CASSVSGTGRWYGYTF.

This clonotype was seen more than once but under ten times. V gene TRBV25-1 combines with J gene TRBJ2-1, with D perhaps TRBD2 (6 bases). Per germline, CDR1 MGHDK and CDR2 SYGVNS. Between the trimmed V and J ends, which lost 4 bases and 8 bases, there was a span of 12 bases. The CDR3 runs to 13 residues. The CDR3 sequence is CASSAGTFYEQFF. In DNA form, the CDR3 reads TGTGCCAGCAGTGCCGGGACTTTCTATGAGCAGTTCTTC.

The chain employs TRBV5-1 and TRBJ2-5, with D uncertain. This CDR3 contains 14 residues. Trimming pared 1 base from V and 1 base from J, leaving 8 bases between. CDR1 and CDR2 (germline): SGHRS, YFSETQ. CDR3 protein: CASSLTPAQETQYF. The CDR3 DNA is TGCGCCAGCAGCTTGACTCCGGCCCAAGAGACCCAGTACTTC.